This T cell receptor beta chain is from a study of T cells in Graves' hyperthyroidism and ophthalmopathy. Investigators excluded patients with uncontrolled infection, other autoimmune disease, pregnancy or lactation. Thyroid ultrasound and orbital computed tomography, with clinical symptoms and serum thyroxine and TRAb, informed diagnoses. Fresh 10 ml peripheral blood yielded PBMCs. Broader study findings: Through a model of 13 V-J features, ophthalmopathy was separated from stable hyperthyroidism.

RNA transcripts provided the source from which TCR beta CDR3 regions were amplified. Using the HTBI primer set, a first-round RT-PCR was run on the TCR CDR3. TCRdb redid the calling of the multiplex PCR reads with MiXCR, one entry per CDR3 protein. This table holds approximately 400,000 distinct CDR3 sequences, more than 11% found once. There are 14 residues in the CDR3. CDR1 and CDR2 from the germline V gene are SGHAT and FQNNGV. The germline V and J ends were trimmed by 7 bases and 6 bases, with 15 bases remaining between them. Ten or more counts support this clonotype. Its cognate antigen is unknown.

This clonotype was sampled from a woman in her fifties or sixties with Graves' hyperthyroidism. This rearrangement joins TRBV11-2 to TRBJ2-2; tentatively, D is TRBD1 or TRBD2 (5 bases each). Sequencing used blood. The CDR3 DNA sequence: TGTGCCAGCACCCCGAGGTGGGACCCCGGGGAGCTGTTTTTT. Amino acid sequence: CASTPRWDPGELFF.